A selection of T cell receptor beta chains follows, all from one sample in a study of cytomegalovirus exposure and HLA in healthy donors. TCRdb's table, derived via immunoSEQ multiplex PCR, lists solely in-frame clones and lacks some. Of 250,000 to 300,000 clones listed, roughly 90% were seen once; the top ten hold less than 0.4%. Sequenced sample: PBMCs. The origin of the receptors is a woman younger than 30 in good health and CMV-seronegative. Each CDR3 is given with its conserved first and last residue. The order of the fields is J gene, D gene, clone size, V gene, CDR3 DNA, CDR3 protein. D genes are given only for firm matches. Clone size is not always given. Where it is, it says once, few, many or a class for expanded clones.

J: TRBJ2-1
D: TRBD2
size: -
V: TRBV7-8
DNA: TGTGCCAGCAGCTCCGGGACTAGTAAGGGGGTTGAGCAGTTCTTC
CDR3: CASSSGTSKGVEQFF

J: TRBJ2-1
D: TRBD1
size: -
V: TRBV10-3
DNA: TGTGCCATCAGTGAACAGGGGGTGAATGAGCAGTTCTTC
CDR3: CAISEQGVNEQFF

J: TRBJ1-1
D: -
size: once
V: TRBV7-9
DNA: TGTGCCAGCAGCCCCGGTGGACAGTTAAACACTGAAGCTTTCTTT
CDR3: CASSPGGQLNTEAFF

J: TRBJ2-3
D: TRBD2
size: -
V: TRBV18
DNA: TGTGCCAGCTCACCGTCTAGCGGGGGGAGCACAGATACGCAGTATTTT
CDR3: CASSPSSGGSTDTQYF

J: TRBJ1-1
D: -
size: -
V: TRBV19
DNA: TGTGCCAGTAGTATAGTAGGGGGTGGGAGCCCTGAAGCTTTCTTT
CDR3: CASSIVGGGSPEAFF

J: TRBJ1-5
D: -
size: -
V: TRBV10-1
DNA: TGCGCCAGCAGTGAACGGGCAGGGCCCAATCAGCCCCAGCATTTT
CDR3: CASSERAGPNQPQHF

J: TRBJ2-1
D: -
size: -
V: TRBV27
DNA: TGTGCCAGACCGAGGGGACTGTTTGGGACCTACAATGAGCAGTTCTTC
CDR3: CARPRGLFGTYNEQFF

J: TRBJ2-3
D: -
size: once
V: TRBV4-1
DNA: TGCGCCAGCAGCCAAGGGTCTGACACAACTAGTGGAAATACGCAGTATTTT
CDR3: CASSQGSDTTSGNTQYF

J: TRBJ2-7
D: TRBD1
size: -
V: TRBV10-3
DNA: TGTGCCATCAGTGAGTCCCCCCCCGGGGACAGGGCGGGGTACGAGCAGTACTTC
CDR3: CAISESPPGDRAGYEQYF

J: TRBJ1-2
D: -
size: -
V: TRBV6-1
DNA: TGTGCCAGCAGCCTACCTGAGGGCTACACCTTC
CDR3: CASSLPEGYTF

J: TRBJ1-1
D: TRBD1
size: -
V: TRBV14
DNA: TGTGCCAGCAGCCGAGACAGGGGGGACACTGAAGCTTTCTTT
CDR3: CASSRDRGDTEAFF

J: TRBJ1-1
D: -
size: -
V: TRBV6-5
DNA: TGTGCCAGCCGGGCAGGGAACATGAACACTGAAGCTTTCTTT
CDR3: CASRAGNMNTEAFF

J: TRBJ1-4
D: -
size: once
V: TRBV27
DNA: TGTGCCAGCACTCCCTCGGACAGAAATGAAAAACTGTTTTTT
CDR3: CASTPSDRNEKLFF

J: TRBJ2-2
D: TRBD1
size: once
V: TRBV7-2
DNA: TGTGCCAGTAGGACAGGCAACACCGGGGAGCTGTTTTTT
CDR3: CASRTGNTGELFF

J: TRBJ2-7
D: TRBD1
size: -
V: TRBV7-8
DNA: TGTGCCAGCAGCTCGACAGGGGTCTACGAGCAGTACTTC
CDR3: CASSSTGVYEQYF

J: TRBJ1-1
D: -
size: -
V: TRBV5-6
DNA: TGTGCCAGCAGCTTACGGGGGGCGCGTACTGAAGCTTTCTTT
CDR3: CASSLRGARTEAFF

J: TRBJ1-3
D: -
size: -
V: TRBV4-1
DNA: TGCGCCAGCAGCCAAGAAGGGGCGGGGCCCTCCGGAAACACCATATATTTT
CDR3: CASSQEGAGPSGNTIYF

J: TRBJ1-1
D: -
size: -
V: TRBV11-3
DNA: TGTGCCAGCAGCTTAGATCCAGCAGGGTTTGAGCGCACTGAAGCTTTCTTT
CDR3: CASSLDPAGFERTEAFF

J: TRBJ2-1
D: TRBD2
size: -
V: TRBV4-3
DNA: TGCGCCAGCAGCCACTCTAGCGGGGAATACAATGAGCAGTTCTTC
CDR3: CASSHSSGEYNEQFF

J: TRBJ2-3
D: TRBD1
size: -
V: TRBV7-3
DNA: TGTGCCAGCAGCCGAATGATGACAGGGGGCGGCACAGATACGCAGTATTTT
CDR3: CASSRMMTGGGTDTQYF

J: TRBJ2-2
D: TRBD1
size: few
V: TRBV7-9
DNA: TGTGCCAGCAGCTTGGACAGGGGAGCAAGCACCGGGGAGCTGTTTTTT
CDR3: CASSLDRGASTGELFF

J: TRBJ1-6
D: TRBD1
size: once
V: TRBV7-9
DNA: TGTGCCAGCAGCCAAAGGGACAGGGGTGGTCACAATTCACCCCTCCACTTT
CDR3: CASSQRDRGGHNSPLHF

J: TRBJ2-7
D: TRBD1
size: once
V: TRBV7-2
DNA: TGTGCCAGCAGCTCGCGGACAGGGAGCTCCTACGAGCAGTACTTC
CDR3: CASSSRTGSSYEQYF

J: TRBJ2-5
D: TRBD2
size: -
V: TRBV27
DNA: TGTGCCAGCATGCAAGCGGGGGGGCGAGAGACCCAGTACTTC
CDR3: CASMQAGGRETQYF

J: TRBJ2-7
D: -
size: -
V: TRBV6-5
DNA: TGTGCCAGCAGCGACAGCAACGAGCAGTACTTC
CDR3: CASSDSNEQYF

J: TRBJ2-5
D: TRBD2
size: -
V: TRBV4-1
DNA: TGCGCCAGCAGCCCTCTGACTAGCGGGGGGCCGAAGTACTTC
CDR3: CASSPLTSGGPKYF

J: TRBJ2-1
D: TRBD2
size: -
V: TRBV5-1
DNA: TGCGCCAGCAGCTTGGAAGGGAGGGGATGGTTCTTC
CDR3: CASSLEGRGWFF

J: TRBJ2-2
D: TRBD1
size: -
V: TRBV19
DNA: TGTGCCAGTAGTACAAACAGGGGGAGCACCGGGGAGCTGTTTTTT
CDR3: CASSTNRGSTGELFF

J: TRBJ1-4
D: TRBD1
size: -
V: TRBV6-5
DNA: TGTGCCAGCAGTTACTTGACAGGGAATGAAAAACTGTTTTTT
CDR3: CASSYLTGNEKLFF

J: TRBJ1-2
D: -
size: -
V: TRBV21-1
DNA: TGTGCCAGCAGCACTTGGACAGGGGATGGCTACACCTTC
CDR3: CASSTWTGDGYTF

J: TRBJ2-2
D: TRBD2
size: -
V: TRBV5-1
DNA: TGCGCCAGCAGCTTTACGGGGGGGAACACCGGGGAGCTGTTTTTT
CDR3: CASSFTGGNTGELFF

J: TRBJ2-1
D: TRBD2
size: -
V: TRBV9
DNA: TGTGCCAGCAGCGGGCTAGCGGGGGGGCCGAATGAGCAGTTCTTC
CDR3: CASSGLAGGPNEQFF

J: TRBJ2-2
D: -
size: -
V: TRBV9
DNA: TGTGCCAGCAGCGTATGGGGGGATAAAGCCGGGGAGCTGTTTTTT
CDR3: CASSVWGDKAGELFF

J: TRBJ2-5
D: -
size: -
V: TRBV19
DNA: TGTGCCAGTAGTATACTGAACAGTGGGAGGGAGACCCAGTACTTC
CDR3: CASSILNSGRETQYF

J: TRBJ1-2
D: TRBD1
size: once
V: TRBV6-1
DNA: TGTGCCAGCAGTGCCCGGGACAGAGAGCAACTAAATGGCTACACCTTC
CDR3: CASSARDREQLNGYTF

J: TRBJ1-4
D: -
size: -
V: TRBV6-6
DNA: TGTGCCAGCAGTTTGGGACTCGGTAATGAAAAACTGTTTTTT
CDR3: CASSLGLGNEKLFF

J: TRBJ2-7
D: -
size: -
V: TRBV7-6
DNA: TGTGCCAGCAGCTTGTTGTTTTCTAGCCTTGGCGAGCAGTACTTC
CDR3: CASSLLFSSLGEQYF

J: TRBJ1-2
D: -
size: -
V: TRBV7-2
DNA: TGTGCCAGCAGCGCCGCCCAGGGTCACTATGGCTACACCTTC
CDR3: CASSAAQGHYGYTF